The source of this TCR beta chain is a study of blood T cell repertoires in COVID-19. This table comes from immunoSEQ multiplex PCR, and its TCRdb copy is limited to in-frame clones, with some not included. This repertoire shows roughly 280,000 clones, about nine tenths found once; its top ten account for around 9%. CDR1 and CDR2 (germline): SGHNT, YYREEE (reference sequence). CDR3 length equals 16 residues. Trimming at V came to 4 bases and at J to 2 bases, leaving 9 bases not matched to a gene. The sequencing sample was made of peripheral blood. The origin of this receptor is a man between 35 and 55 years old with active or convalescent COVID-19. The chain uses TRBV5-4 and TRBJ2-3, with 8 bases that match TRBD2. The CDR3 DNA sequence: TGTGCCAGCAGCGTACTAAGCGGGGGTGACACAGATACGCAGTATTTT. This gives the protein CASSVLSGGDTDTQYF.